The TCR beta chain under discussion was sequenced for a study of beta chain features in type 1 diabetes (dated by TCRdb to 2016 to 2019). About the investigation overall: No differences in mean age, gender distribution, total cell number or subset yield were found between patients and healthy donors. In the study, TCRB repertoires of sorted circulating CD4+ T cell subsets from recently diagnosed type 1 diabetes patients were compared with those of matched healthy donors. A total of about 99,000,000 sorted cells were examined across all samples, and RNA yield correlated strongly with the number of cells per subset. Regulatory and stem cell-like memory subsets were isolated from only 8 patients and 8 healthy donors, whereas naive and central memory subsets came from all 30 or so donors.

Taken from the germline V gene, the CDR1 and CDR2 loops are SGHRS and YFSETQ. A distance of 4 bases separates the germline ends of V and J, which lose 3 bases and 0 bases respectively. Its CDR3 holds 14 amino acids, cysteine through phenylalanine. The kept DNA is CDR3 alone, 42 bases in frame from the first base. The entire isolated RNA was reverse transcribed using the High Capacity cDNA Reverse Transcription Kit, and thus expressed TCRB transcripts were sequenced. Deep immunoSEQ sequencing was applied to naive, central memory and regulatory T cell samples, giving an average of roughly 3.6 million total reads per sample. Sorted cells were lysed in RLT buffer and RNA was extracted with DNase-treated RNeasy Micro or Mini kits, depending on cell number. Each cell subset was processed separately to prevent cross-contamination, with patient and healthy donor samples processed together. The immunoSEQ multiplex PCR was used to amplify TCRB sequences from cDNA, generating 87-bp fragments that spanned the CDR3 region. The amplicons were sequenced using the Illumina HiSeq platform. Turning to the authors' computational methods: Synthetic template baselines were used to correct PCR bias computationally, reads within Hamming distance 2 were collapsed, and singletons that could not be merged were discarded. Reads were aligned to IMGT to assign V, D and J genes, CDR3 length, and insertions or deletions at six rearrangement sites. Within each subset, clonotype counts were normalized to sorted cell number, after which true diversity and Gini coefficients were computed with the tcR R package. The overlap coefficient, calculated on TCRB nucleotide sequences, was used to quantify repertoire sharing. Out-of-frame TCRB sequences from naive cells were analyzed as a proxy for the pre-selection repertoire. Imported from immuneACCESS, the table was reduced by TCRdb to in-frame sequences with V and J called. These copies leave out some clones; in studies compared against another copy, an unresolved V gene accounts for under half, and the cause of the remainder is not known. V and J calls and clone size are those listed in that table; D and trimming were worked out from the DNA. A total of 120,000 to 150,000 clones appear in this sample, about 10% of them only once. The ten largest account for around 1.2% of the sample.

This clone was detected ten times or more. The clone's antigen remains unknown. One base away there is no much larger clone; base qualities are not given. Each donor gave one peripheral blood draw, averaging approximately 110 mL, which was collected into heparinised tubes. A BD FACSAria II and a panel including CD45RO, CCR7, CD25, CD127, CD95 and CD27 were used to sort naive, central memory, regulatory and stem cell-like memory CD4+ T cells. All sorted populations exceeded 98% purity. PBMCs were separated immediately by Lymphoprep density gradient centrifugation and were stained directly, without being cultured. So that batch effects would be minimized, each experiment stained and sorted samples in pairs, pairing one healthy donor with one patient. Overall results and qualifications from the work: The naive, central memory and regulatory TCRB repertoires appeared to resemble one another more closely among patients than among healthy donors. Because cDNA rather than genomic DNA was sequenced, highly expressing activated cells could have been over-represented, although no difference in activation and CD3 levels was found between groups. At VDJ recombination sites, type 1 diabetes patients had fewer insertions and more deleted nucleotides, which implies abnormalities in thymic rearrangement. Because the HLA sub-analyses included only small numbers of individuals, any influence of HLA type on TCRB rearrangement was left unresolved. PCR might favor shorter templates, but patient and control samples were amplified and corrected together, so any skew would affect both groups equally. Type 1 diabetes patients showed a moderate but significant shortening of TCRB CDR3 length in all four CD4+ subsets.

The clonotype originates from a man aged 18 to 29 in good health. Sequenced input: naive CD4+ T cells from blood. According to the study, the label for this sample's cell subset or site signals: true naive CD4+ T cells. The rearranged segments are TRBV5-1 and TRBJ2-6; no D gene call is confident. In nucleotide form, the sequence is TGCGCCAGCAGCTCTTACTCTGGGGCCAACGTCCTGACTTTC. The encoded protein is CASSSYSGANVLTF.